The sequence of this T cell receptor (beta chain) was determined in a study of blood T cell repertoires in COVID-19. TCRdb keeps only in-frame clones here, not all; method: immunoSEQ multiplex PCR. This repertoire shows approximately 98,000 clones, 82% found once; its top ten account for around a sixth. Sequencing was performed on peripheral blood. This receptor was identified in an elderly man with acute or convalescent COVID-19.

The CDR3 sequence is CASSLAGTRSVSPLHF. The CDR3 DNA sequence: TGTGCCAGCAGCTTGGCGGGGACACGGTCTGTCTCACCCCTCCACTTT. The chain recombines TRBV5-4 with TRBJ1-6, with a weak D call TRBD1 (6 bases). Germline V lookup: CDR1 SGHNT, CDR2 YYREEE (reference sequence). V gave up 0 bases and J gave up 10 bases, with 17 bases separating them. The CDR3 covers 16 residues.